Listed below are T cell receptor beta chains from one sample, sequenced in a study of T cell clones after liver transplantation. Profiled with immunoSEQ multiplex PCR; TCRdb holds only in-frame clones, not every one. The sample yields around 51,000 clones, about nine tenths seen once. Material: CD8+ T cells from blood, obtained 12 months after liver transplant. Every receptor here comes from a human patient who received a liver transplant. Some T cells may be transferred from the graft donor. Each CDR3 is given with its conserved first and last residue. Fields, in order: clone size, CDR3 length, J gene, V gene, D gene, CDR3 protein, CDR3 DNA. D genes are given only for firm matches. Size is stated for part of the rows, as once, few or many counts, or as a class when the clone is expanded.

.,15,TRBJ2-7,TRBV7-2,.,CASSLGLGTSYEQYF,TGTGCCAGCAGCTTAGGGCTGGGGACGAGTTATGAGCAGTACTTC
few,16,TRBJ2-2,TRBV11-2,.,CASSWSLTLDTGELFF,TGTGCCAGCAGCTGGAGCCTCACGCTGGACACCGGGGAGCTGTTTTTT
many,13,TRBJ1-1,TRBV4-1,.,CASSAQGNTEAFF,TGCGCCAGCAGCGCGCAGGGGAACACTGAAGCTTTCTTT
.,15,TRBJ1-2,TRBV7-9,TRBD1,CASSHPPTGNYGYTF,TGTGCCAGCAGCCACCCTCCGACAGGGAACTATGGCTACACCTTC
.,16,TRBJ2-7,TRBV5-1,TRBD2,CASSLKLAGEPYEQYF,TGCGCCAGCAGCTTGAAACTAGCGGGAGAGCCCTACGAGCAGTACTTC
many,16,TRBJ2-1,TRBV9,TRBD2,CASSVRAGVGYNEQFF,TGTGCCAGCAGCGTCCGAGCGGGAGTGGGGTACAATGAGCAGTTCTTC
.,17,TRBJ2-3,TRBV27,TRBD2,CASSSGLAGLAGDTQYF,TGTGCCAGCAGTTCTGGACTAGCGGGCCTCGCTGGAGATACGCAGTATTTT
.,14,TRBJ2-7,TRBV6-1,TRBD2,CASSSGLAVYEQYF,TGTGCCAGCAGTTCGGGACTAGCTGTGTACGAGCAGTACTTC
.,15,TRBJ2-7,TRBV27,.,CASSSDSTLAYEQYF,TGTGCCAGCAGTTCAGACTCTACCCTAGCCTACGAGCAGTACTTC
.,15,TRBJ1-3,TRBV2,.,CARREDRSSGNTIYF,TGTGCCCGGAGGGAGGACAGAAGCTCTGGAAACACCATATATTTT
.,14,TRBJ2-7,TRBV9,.,CASSVNFQAYEQYF,TGTGCCAGCAGCGTCAACTTTCAAGCCTACGAGCAGTACTTC
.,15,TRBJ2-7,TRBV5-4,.,CASSLAPTASSEQYF,TGTGCCAGCAGCTTGGCCCCGACGGCCTCATCGGAGCAGTACTTC
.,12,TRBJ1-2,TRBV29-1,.,CSVESGGYGYTF,TGCAGCGTTGAATCCGGGGGGTATGGCTACACCTTC